This T cell receptor (beta chain) was profiled in a study of post-analysis software for immune sequencing data. As concerns this clonotype: Its target is not known.

Trimming took off 2 bases at V and 1 base at J, with 12 bases between the two ends. CDR3 length: 15 amino acids. Germline CDR1 reads DFQATT; CDR2 reads SNEGSKA (reference sequence). Overall study findings and caveats: Elevated frequency relative to controls characterized several TRBV segments in patients, TRBV5-6, TRBV5-1 and TRBV20-1 among them.

Every TCR beta cDNA library bore unique molecular identifiers. TCRdb independently ran MiXCR on the PCR reads; one entry per CDR3 protein. The data contain about 540,000 distinct CDR3 sequences, around 31% of them singletons. The TCR originated in a girl aged 2-17 years with multiple sclerosis. This rearrangement joins TRBV20-1 to TRBJ1-5, with D perhaps TRBD1 (6 bases). Sequencing used blood. CDR3 region: CSARNREWSNQPQHF. In DNA, the CDR3 is TGCAGTGCTAGAAACAGGGAATGGAGCAATCAGCCCCAGCATTTT.